This T cell receptor (beta chain) is from a study of T cells in Graves' hyperthyroidism and ophthalmopathy. Study-wide results and limits: A model of 13 V-J features distinguished ophthalmopathy from stable hyperthyroidism.

Germline values: CDR1 GTSNPN, CDR2 SVGIG (reference sequence). The CDR3 runs to 14 residues. V lost 1 base, J lost 3 bases, and 1 base stayed unmatched. This clonotype was recorded many times. Antigen unknown. RNA transcripts provided the source from which TCR beta CDR3 regions were amplified. First-round RT-PCR targeting the TCR CDR3 was performed with the HTBI primer set. TCRdb itself ran the multiplex PCR reads through MiXCR, one entry per CDR3 protein. The top ten clones hold roughly an eighth of a sample with hundreds of thousands of distinct CDR3 sequences, 14% to 15% of them seen once. The sample taken for sequencing was blood. The V and J genes are TRBV30 and TRBJ2-2, with 8 bases matching TRBD1. The receptor's source is a young man with Graves' ophthalmopathy. The CDR3 sequence is CAWSAGQDTGELFF. The DNA for the CDR3 is TGTGCCTGGAGTGCGGGACAGGACACCGGGGAGCTGTTTTTT.